Listed here is a single T cell receptor (beta chain). Enrollment excluded any patients with other autoimmune diseases, uncontrolled infections, pregnancy or lactation. Clinical symptoms and serum thyroxine were used for diagnosis; TRAb, thyroid ultrasound and orbital computed tomography were also relied on. There are 14 residues in the CDR3. V trimming: 7 bases; J trimming: 4 bases; junction bases outside the gene matches: 6. Germline V gives CDR1 SQVTM, CDR2 ANQGSEA. This sample was taken from a study of Graves' ophthalmopathy and Graves' hyperthyroidism. RNA transcripts were the template, and TCR beta CDR3 regions were amplified from them. Investigators did first-round RT-PCR with HTBI primers, then second-round multiplex PCR. TCRdb re-called the multiplex PCR reads through MiXCR, storing one row per CDR3 protein. The sample yields 650,000 to 900,000 distinct CDR3 sequences, approximately 40% seen once.

The rearrangement joins TRBV29-1 to TRBJ1-5; the match to TRBD1 covers 11 bases. The TCR sequence derives from an adult man with Graves' ophthalmopathy. The sample consisted of peripheral blood. The CDR3 here is CSAGQGARNQPQHF. The CDR3, as DNA: TGCAGCGCTGGACAGGGGGCGAGGAATCAGCCCCAGCATTTT.